This T cell receptor (beta chain) is drawn from a study of Ad26.COV2.S vaccination and SARS-CoV-2 variants. Study at large: Within the COV1001 Ad26.COV2.S trial arm, the donor was enrolled. By the intramuscular route, Ad26.COV2.S was given once, or twice 56 days apart.

Here immunoSEQ multiplex PCR was the method, and the copy in TCRdb shows in-frame clones only, minus some. This sample has 350,000 to 500,000 clones, with approximately 90% found just once. The CDR3 spans 19 residues. CDR1 is GTSNPN and CDR2 is SVGIG in the germline V gene (reference sequence). Trimming cost V 3 bases and J 1 base; bases outside gene matches: 14. The treatment here: roughly 20 received Ad26.COV2.S at low or high dose, single or two shots; five or six received placebo; per-sample allocation not given. Samples analyzed were those drawn on day 63 after the first vaccine or placebo injection.

The receptor was derived from a person between 18 and 60 years old who received the Ad26.COV2.S COVID-19 vaccine or a placebo. The chain links TRBV30 to TRBJ2-7; 14 bases align to TRBD2. The specimen was peripheral blood, collected in a trial of Ad26.COV2.S vaccine versus placebo. The CDR3: CAWSTAGLAGGLLSYEQYF. The CDR3 DNA follows: TGTGCCTGGAGCACAGCTGGACTAGCGGGGGGTTTACTTTCCTACGAGCAGTACTTC.